This T cell receptor beta chain is from a study of technical replicates of blood from a handful of donors (TCRdb year 2017). Libraries were constructed by the immunoSEQ multiplex PCR assay. As stored in TCRdb, this immuneACCESS dataset retains in-frame rearrangements with V and J assigned. A fraction of the clones does not appear; measured against another copy, unresolved V genes explain less than half of the discrepancy, and the remainder lacks a known reason. This sample lists 65,000 to 85,000 clones; roughly 96% were detected once. Under 0.35% of the sample is in the top ten clones. Taken from cysteine to phenylalanine, the CDR3 has 15 residues. Solely the CDR3 DNA is kept, with 45 bases framed from the first base. At the junction V is shortened by 6 bases and J by 3 bases, with 17 bases in between. The germline V gene provides CDR1 MGHRA and CDR2 YSYEKL. This clone was detected once. The clone's antigen remains unknown. Per-base qualities were not stored, and no clone one base away is much larger.

Sequencing used T cells isolated from PBMCs. The receptor was isolated from a human donor in good health. The chain uses TRBV4-1 and TRBJ1-1; too little of a D gene remains to name it. Here is the DNA: TGCGCCAGCAGTCTTACCACGGGTACCTACACTGAAGCTTTCTTT. Its protein is CASSLTTGTYTEAFF.